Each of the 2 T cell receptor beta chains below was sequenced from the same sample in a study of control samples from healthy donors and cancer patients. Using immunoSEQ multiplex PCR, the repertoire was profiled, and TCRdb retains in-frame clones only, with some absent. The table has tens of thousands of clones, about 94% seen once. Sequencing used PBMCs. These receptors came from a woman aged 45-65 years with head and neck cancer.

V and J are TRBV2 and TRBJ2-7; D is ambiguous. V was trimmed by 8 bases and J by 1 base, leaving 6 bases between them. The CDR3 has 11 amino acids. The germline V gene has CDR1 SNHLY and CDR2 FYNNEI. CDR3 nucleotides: TGTGCCAGCCGACAATCCTACGAGCAGTACTTC. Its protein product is CASRQSYEQYF.

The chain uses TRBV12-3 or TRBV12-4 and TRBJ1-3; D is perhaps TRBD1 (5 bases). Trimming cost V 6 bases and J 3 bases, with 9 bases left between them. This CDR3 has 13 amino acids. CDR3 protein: CASRRGDGNTIYF. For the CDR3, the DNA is TGTGCCAGCAGGCGGGGGGATGGAAACACCATATATTTT.